This TCR beta chain emerged from a study of post-analysis software for immune sequencing data (dated by TCRdb to about 2015). Concerning the study at large: Relapsing-remitting, secondary progressive and progressive-relapsing multiple sclerosis were recorded as disease courses, and subtype annotation was lacking for some patients. The multiple sclerosis patient repertoires were compared with ten to eleven previously published healthy control repertoires from donors aged about 6 to 26 years. A subset of samples was prepared in parallel using single-end sample barcoding, then pooled and co-amplified after Illumina adapter ligation.

Receptor amplification or capture employed PCR. Sequencing relied on an Illumina HiSeq 2500. To reduce PCR and sequencing biases, unique molecular identifiers were built into the TCR beta cDNA libraries. Some 500,000 cDNA molecules were obtained per 1 to 10 million input T cells, so each molecule approximated one T cell. Patient libraries were prepared and sequenced with the same protocol used for the earlier healthy control dataset. Within a given batch, samples were prepared together, multiplexed and sequenced on the same HiSeq lane. Per the source publication's procedure: MIGEC handled the raw barcoded reads, throwing out single-read molecular identifier groups before consensus assembly and CDR3 extraction. VDJtools was used for post-analysis of the clonotype tables, with diversity normalized by down-sampling every dataset to the smallest sample size. Repertoire overlap clustering matched CDR3 amino acid but not nucleotide sequences to correct batch-related cross-sample contamination. TCRdb trimmed public reads at Q25 via fastp, called clones via MiXCR and kept in-frame beta chains. CDR3 protein sequences are deduplicated, and each keeps its most common genes and DNA. The V and J calls and clone size are TCRdb's, not the authors'. The sample table lists roughly 620,000 distinct CDR3 sequences, about 44% of them with a count of one. Roughly 1.8% of the sample lies in the top ten.

Broader findings and caveats from the paper: Strong co-clustering of samples prepared in the same batch was shown by direct clustering with F measure, prompting a batch-effect correction. The control group was slightly older than the multiple sclerosis patient group. Compared with controls, multiple sclerosis patients had significantly lower normalized Chao1 diversity, a finding suggesting substantial peripheral T-cell clonal expansion. Roughly 5 TRBV segments, including TRBV5-6, TRBV5-1 and TRBV20-1, were significantly more frequent in patients than controls.

Spanning cysteine to phenylalanine, the CDR3 consists of 13 amino acids. CDR3 DNA only is kept here, 39 bases in frame from base 1. For CDR1 and CDR2, the germline V gene (reference sequence) lists DFQATT and SNEGSKA. V and J lose 1 base and 0 bases, and a span of 7 bases separates them. To demonstrate the VDJtools post-analysis software, TCR beta repertoires were profiled from the peripheral blood of about 13 young patients with multiple sclerosis. The multiple sclerosis patients were children and adolescents between roughly 6 and 17 years of age. As to this clonotype: Which antigen it targets is not known. One base away there is no much larger clone; base qualities are not given.

This receptor was identified in a girl aged 10 to 17 with multiple sclerosis. Sequencing used blood. Recombination joined TRBV20-1 with TRBJ2-7; no confident D gene assignment can be made. The nucleotide sequence reads TGCAGTGCTAGAGGTGCCAGCTCCTACGAGCAGTACTTC. It translates to CSARGASSYEQYF.